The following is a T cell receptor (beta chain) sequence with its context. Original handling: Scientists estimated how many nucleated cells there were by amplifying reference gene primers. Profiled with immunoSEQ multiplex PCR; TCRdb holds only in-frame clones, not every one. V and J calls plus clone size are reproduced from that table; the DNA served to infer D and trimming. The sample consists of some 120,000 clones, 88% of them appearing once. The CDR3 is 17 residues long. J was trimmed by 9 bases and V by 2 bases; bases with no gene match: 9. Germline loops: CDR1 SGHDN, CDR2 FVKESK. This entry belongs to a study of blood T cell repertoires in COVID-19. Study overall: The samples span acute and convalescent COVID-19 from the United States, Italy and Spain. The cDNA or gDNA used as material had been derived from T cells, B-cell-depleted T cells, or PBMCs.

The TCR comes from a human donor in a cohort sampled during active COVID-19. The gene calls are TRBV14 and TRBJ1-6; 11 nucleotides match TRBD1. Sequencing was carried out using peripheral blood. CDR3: CASSQNPVGTGGSPLHF. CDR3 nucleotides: TGTGCCAGCAGCCAAAACCCGGTGGGGACAGGGGGTTCACCCCTCCACTTT.